The 22 T cell receptor beta chains given below trace back to one sample, sequenced in a study of T cell repertoires in cytomegalovirus infection. One entry per CDR3 protein results from TCRdb running MiXCR on the reads. The table records about 900,000 distinct CDR3 sequences, about a third of them present only once. Their recognized antigens are unknown. The input for sequencing was cultured CD8+ T cells from PBMCs, taken from culture after CMV antigen stimulation. The receptors come from a human donor in good health (CMV status not recorded). Some clones in this sample may be carry-over from other donors' samples.

This clonotype has at least ten counts. In nucleotides, the CDR3 is TGTGCCAGCAATAACCCCGGGCTTGCGGACATTCAGTACTTC. It yields the protein CASNNPGLADIQYF. The chain has TRBV6-1 and TRBJ2-4; unclear D gene. Between the trimmed V and J ends, which lost 7 bases and 8 bases, there was a span of 18 bases. The CDR3 loop spans 14 amino acids. Per the germline V gene, CDR1 is MNHNS and CDR2 is SASEGT.

This rearrangement joins TRBV7-8 to TRBJ2-1, with D hard to call. The V and J ends lost 2 bases and 9 bases respectively, with 8 bases between them. Germline CDR1 and CDR2: SGHVS and FQNEAQ. This CDR3 is 12 amino acids long. The DNA for the CDR3 is TGTGCCAGCAGCTTATATTATGGTGAGCAGTTCTTC. The encoded protein is CASSLYYGEQFF.

The chain joins TRBV15 to TRBJ2-2; D unclear. The CDR3 loop spans 13 amino acids. Per germline, CDR1 LNHNV and CDR2 YYDKDF (reference sequence). V gave up 0 bases and J gave up 6 bases, with 5 bases separating them. The CDR3 nucleotides read TGTGCCACCAGCAGAGATCTCCCCGGGGAGCTGTTTTTT. Translation gives CATSRDLPGELFF.

This clonotype has ten or more counts. The chain carries TRBV27 and TRBJ2-5; 7 nucleotides line up with TRBD2. Germline V gene data show CDR1 as MNHEY and CDR2 as SMNVEV (reference sequence). V dropped 6 bases and J dropped 5; count of bases not matched to a gene: 24. The CDR3 contains 19 residues. The CDR3 bases are TGTGCCAGCAGCCCCTACCCGCCTGACAGATTCCCCGGGGGGGAGACCCAGTACTTC. This gives the protein CASSPYPPDRFPGGETQYF.

The chain couples TRBV18 to TRBJ2-3; maybe TRBD1 (6 bases). Germline values: CDR1 KGHSH, CDR2 LQKENI. CDR3 length equals 13 residues. V lost 4 bases and J lost 6, with 11 bases in between. The CDR3 here is CASSRGPLDTQYF. The CDR3 DNA reads as TGTGCCAGCTCACGGGGGCCCTTGGATACGCAGTATTTT.

The chain combines TRBV7-6 with TRBJ2-3, with a possible D match to TRBD2 (6 bases). This CDR3 contains 16 residues. Deletions cut 5 bases from V and 5 bases from J, with 20 bases between. Germline V CDR1 and CDR2: SGHVS, FNYEAQ. In DNA, the CDR3 is TGTGCCAGCAGCCCCTCCGGTGCGGGGATACGAGATACGCAGTATTTT. The encoded protein is CASSPSGAGIRDTQYF. The full variable domain, in which reference TRBV7-6 and TRBJ2-3 provide the parts outside the CDR3, is GAGVSQSPRYKVTKRGQDVALRCDPISGHVSLYWYRQALGQGPEFLTYFNYEAQQDKSGLPNDRFSAERPEGSISTLTIQRTEQRDSAMYRCASSPSGAGIRDTQYFGPGTRLTVL.

The chain employs TRBV29-1 and TRBJ1-2, with no clear D. This CDR3 has 11 amino acids. V was clipped by 0 bases and J by 7 bases, with 6 bases between them. Germline CDR1 and CDR2: SQVTM and ANQGSEA. This CDR3 reads CSVEDRFGYTF. The CDR3 DNA follows: TGCAGCGTTGAAGATCGCTTTGGCTACACCTTC.

This rearrangement joins TRBV6-2 or TRBV6-3 to TRBJ2-3, with a possible D match to TRBD2 (5 bases). V was clipped by 5 bases and J by 2 bases, with 8 bases between them. The CDR3 covers 13 residues. Germline CDR1 reads MNHEY; CDR2 reads SVGEGT. CDR3 sequence reads: CASSPDFTDTQYF. The CDR3 bases are TGTGCCAGCAGTCCGGACTTCACAGATACGCAGTATTTT.

There are many counts of this clonotype. The chain uses TRBV7-9 and TRBJ2-3; no clear D. Germline V lookup: CDR1 SEHNR, CDR2 FQNEAQ (reference sequence). V was trimmed by 4 bases and J by 2 bases, leaving 19 bases between them. This CDR3 is built from 17 residues. In DNA form, the CDR3 reads TGTGCCAGCAGCTCAAAGGTGGCAGCTCCCCACACAGATACGCAGTATTTT. Its protein is CASSSKVAAPHTDTQYF.

Turning to this clonotype: The DNA is omitted, as the CDR3 cannot be located on it reliably, and the CDR3 follows TCRdb's listing. J is TRBJ1-1 and V is TRBV14; no DNA check was done on the table's D call, TRBD1. The CDR3 numbers 16 amino acids, ends counted. Germline CDR1 SGHDN, CDR2 FVKESK. CDR3 in amino acids: CTSVPAAPWGGTEAFF.

V and J are TRBV12-3 or TRBV12-4 and TRBJ2-7; TRBD2 matches at 8 bases. Trimming at V came to 2 bases and at J to 6 bases, leaving 12 bases not matched to a gene. The CDR3 spans 16 residues. CDR3 region: CASSLLFSGDTPEQYF. DNA for the CDR3: TGTGCCAGCAGTTTACTCTTTAGCGGGGACACACCCGAGCAGTACTTC.

V is TRBV28 and J is TRBJ2-1; no clear D. V lost 3 bases and J lost 4, with 13 bases in between. The CDR3 consists of 15 residues. Germline V gives CDR1 MDHEN, CDR2 SYDVKM. The CDR3 protein is CASSFWAHSYNEQFF. The CDR3 DNA is TGTGCCAGCAGTTTCTGGGCCCACAGTTACAATGAGCAGTTCTTC.

The chain carries TRBV19 and TRBJ1-1; D is perhaps TRBD1 (5 bases). The V and J ends lost 3 bases and 7 bases respectively, with 15 bases between them. This CDR3 is 14 amino acids long. The germline gives CDR1 LNHDA, CDR2 SQIVND (reference sequence). This CDR3 reads CASSIGGPTREAFF. The CDR3 DNA follows: TGTGCCAGTAGTATTGGGGGACCCACGCGTGAAGCTTTCTTT.

This clonotype was found many times. This chain joins TRBV7-2 and TRBJ1-2; D remains unclear. Germline V CDR1 and CDR2: SGHTA, FQGNSA. Trimming left V 1 base short and J 8 bases short, with 2 bases between. The CDR3 contains 10 residues. The CDR3 region has the DNA TGTGCCAGCAGCTTAGTGGGCTACACCTTC. As protein: CASSLVGYTF.

There are a few counts of this clonotype. V usage is TRBV11-2 and J usage is TRBJ2-1, with 8 nucleotides matching TRBD2. From germline, CDR1 is SGHAT and CDR2 FQNNGV. CDR3 length: 16 residues. V trimming: 2 bases; J trimming: 9 bases; junction bases outside the gene matches: 12. The CDR3 loop is CASSLYARGGLAEQFF. DNA of the CDR3: TGTGCCAGCAGCTTATACGCCCGCGGGGGGCTTGCTGAGCAGTTCTTC.

This chain links TRBV6-2 or TRBV6-3 with TRBJ2-7; 9 nucleotides agree with TRBD2. Unmatched junction bases numbered 8, after V lost 5 bases and J lost 0 bases. The germline V gene has CDR1 MNHEY and CDR2 SVGEGT. CDR3 length equals 16 residues. CDR3 DNA: TGTGCCAGCAGTCCTCCAGGGACTAGCCTCTCCTACGAGCAGTACGTC. Amino acid sequence: CASSPPGTSLSYEQYV.

The chain couples TRBV2 to TRBJ1-1; 11 bases fit TRBD1. The V gene's germline CDR1 is SNHLY and CDR2 FYNNEI. The CDR3 is 17 amino acids. The J segment lost 6 bases and the V segment lost 4 bases, leaving 13 bases of the junction unmatched. DNA for the CDR3: TGTGCCAGCAGTGGCGAGGACAGGGGGCTCCAAGATGCTGAAGCTTTCTTT. Translation: CASSGEDRGLQDAEAFF.

This clonotype appeared many times. The chain has TRBV7-8 and TRBJ2-1, with a tentative D call TRBD1 (5 bases). Trimming pared 5 bases from V and 5 bases from J, leaving 28 bases between. This CDR3 has 19 amino acids. Germline-derived CDR1 and CDR2 are SGHVS and FQNEAQ. CDR3 loop: CASSINRNIRSHDNNEQFF. In DNA, the CDR3 is TGTGCCAGCAGCATAAACAGGAATATCAGGTCCCACGACAACAATGAGCAGTTCTTC.

This clonotype came up a few times. The rearrangement links TRBV24-1 to TRBJ2-2; weak D call: TRBD1 (6 bases). Trimming took off 3 bases at V and 0 bases at J, with 7 bases between the two ends. Germline V gene data show CDR1 as KGHDR and CDR2 as SFDVKD. This CDR3 has 15 amino acids. The CDR3 loop is CATSDRQANTGELFF. DNA of the CDR3: TGTGCCACCAGTGATCGACAGGCGAACACCGGGGAGCTGTTTTTT.

The chain carries TRBV5-1 and TRBJ1-2; the match to TRBD1 covers 7 bases. J gave up 6 bases and V 4 bases, and 9 bases lay outside the gene matches. The CDR3 totals 14 residues. Germline assignment: CDR1 SGHRS and CDR2 YFSETQ. The CDR3 loop is CASSILGGDNGYTF. Written as DNA, the CDR3 is TGCGCCAGCAGCATATTAGGGGGCGACAATGGCTACACCTTC.

This clonotype was detected a few times. The chain uses TRBV5-1 and TRBJ2-2; possibly TRBD1 for D (5 bases). V lost 2 bases and J lost 2, with 7 bases in between. CDR3 length equals 14 residues. Germline loops: CDR1 SGHRS, CDR2 YFSETQ. CDR3 in amino acids: CASSFGHNTGELFF. The CDR3 region has the DNA TGCGCCAGCAGCTTTGGACACAACACCGGGGAGCTGTTTTTT.

This chain connects TRBV6-2 or TRBV6-3 to TRBJ2-5; 9 bases match TRBD2. The germline gives CDR1 MNHEY, CDR2 SVGEGT. The length of the CDR3 is 16 residues. J was trimmed by 3 bases and V by 9 bases; bases with no gene match: 14. This chain's CDR3 is CASSLAGAPREETQYF. CDR3 DNA: TGTGCCAGTTCCTTAGCGGGGGCCCCAAGGGAAGAGACCCAGTACTTC.